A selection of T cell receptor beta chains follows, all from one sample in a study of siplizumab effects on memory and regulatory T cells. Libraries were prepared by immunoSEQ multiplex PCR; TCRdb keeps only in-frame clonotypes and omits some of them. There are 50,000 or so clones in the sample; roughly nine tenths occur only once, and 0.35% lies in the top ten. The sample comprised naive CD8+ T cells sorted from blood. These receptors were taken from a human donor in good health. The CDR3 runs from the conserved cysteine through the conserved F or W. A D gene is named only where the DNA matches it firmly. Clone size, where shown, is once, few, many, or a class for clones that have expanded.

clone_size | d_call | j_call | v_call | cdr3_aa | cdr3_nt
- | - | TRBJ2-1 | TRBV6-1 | CASSNILLGNEQFF | TGTGCCAGCAGCAACATCCTACTCGGCAATGAGCAGTTCTTC
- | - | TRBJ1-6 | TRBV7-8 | CASSLGGGSYNSPLHF | TGTGCCAGCAGCTTAGGGGGGGGTTCCTATAATTCACCCCTCCACTTT
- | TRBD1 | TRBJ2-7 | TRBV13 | CASSSGDSSYEQYF | TGTGCCAGCAGCTCCGGGGACAGCTCCTACGAGCAGTACTTC
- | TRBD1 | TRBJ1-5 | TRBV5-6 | CASSLGQGRNQPQHF | TGTGCCAGCAGCCTCGGACAGGGTCGCAATCAGCCCCAGCATTTT
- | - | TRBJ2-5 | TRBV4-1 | CASSQSELTETQYF | TGCGCCAGCAGCCAGTCGGAGTTAACGGAGACCCAGTACTTC
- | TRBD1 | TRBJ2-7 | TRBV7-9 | CASSSVIGTGDSYEQYF | TGTGCCAGCAGCTCGGTGATCGGGACAGGGGATTCGTACGAGCAGTACTTC
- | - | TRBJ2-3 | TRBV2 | CATHPGDTQYF | TGTGCCACCCACCCTGGAGATACGCAGTATTTT
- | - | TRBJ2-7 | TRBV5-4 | CASSLVTDEQYF | TGTGCCAGCAGCTTAGTAACGGACGAGCAGTACTTC
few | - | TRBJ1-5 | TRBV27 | CASSLRGNQPQHF | TGTGCCAGCAGTTTAAGGGGCAATCAGCCCCAGCATTTT
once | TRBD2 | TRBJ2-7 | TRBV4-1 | CASSLGLAGVEQYF | TGCGCCAGCAGCTTGGGACTAGCGGGAGTCGAGCAGTACTTC
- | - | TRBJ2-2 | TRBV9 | CASRMNTGELFF | TGTGCCAGCAGGATGAACACCGGGGAGCTGTTTTTT
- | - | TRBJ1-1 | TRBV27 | CASSLFIGGRLSEAFF | TGTGCCAGCAGTTTATTTATTGGGGGGCGCCTCTCTGAAGCTTTCTTT
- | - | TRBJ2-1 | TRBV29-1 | CSAVQVSEQFF | TGCAGCGCCGTCCAGGTTAGTGAGCAGTTCTTC
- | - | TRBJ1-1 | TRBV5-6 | CASSFRSQWGDTEAFF | TGTGCCAGCAGCTTTAGGAGTCAATGGGGGGACACTGAAGCTTTCTTT
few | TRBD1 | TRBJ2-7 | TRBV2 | CASSDGQADYEQYF | TGTGCCAGCAGTGACGGACAGGCTGACTACGAGCAGTACTTC
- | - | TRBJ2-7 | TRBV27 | CASSGLMGEQYF | TGTGCCAGCAGTGGACTGATGGGCGAGCAGTACTTC
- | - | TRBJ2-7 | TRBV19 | CASSISAGVTYEQYF | TGTGCCAGTAGTATCTCAGCGGGCGTAACCTACGAGCAGTACTTC
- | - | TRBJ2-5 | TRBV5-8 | CASSWGRVETQYF | TGTGCCAGCAGCTGGGGTCGGGTCGAAACCCAGTACTTC
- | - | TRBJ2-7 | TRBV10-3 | CAISESLQGSYEQYF | TGTGCCATCAGTGAGTCGCTTCAGGGATCCTACGAGCAGTACTTC
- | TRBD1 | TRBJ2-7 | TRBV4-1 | CASSPRDSSYEQYF | TGCGCCAGCAGCCCCCGGGACAGTTCCTACGAGCAGTACTTC
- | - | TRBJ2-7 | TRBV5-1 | CASSDQGYEQYF | TGCGCCAGCAGCGACCAGGGTTACGAGCAGTACTTC
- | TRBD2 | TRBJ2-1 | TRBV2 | CASSPGGGAGEQFF | TGTGCCAGCAGTCCCGGCGGGGGGGCCGGTGAGCAGTTCTTC
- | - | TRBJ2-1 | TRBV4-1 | CASSQVDSNSYNEQFF | TGCGCCAGCAGCCAAGTAGACTCCAACTCCTACAATGAGCAGTTCTTC
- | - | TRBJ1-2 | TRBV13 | CASSLGPDLYGYTF | TGTGCCAGCAGCTTAGGTCCGGACTTATATGGCTACACCTTC
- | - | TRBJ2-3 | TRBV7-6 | CASSFGGASTDTQYF | TGTGCCAGCAGCTTTGGGGGGGCGAGCACAGATACGCAGTATTTT
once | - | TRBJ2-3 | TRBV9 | CASSVDGSTDTQYF | TGTGCCAGCAGCGTAGACGGGAGCACAGATACGCAGTATTTT
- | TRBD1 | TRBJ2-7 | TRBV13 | CASSQDREMNEQYF | TGTGCCAGCAGCCAAGACAGGGAGATGAACGAGCAGTACTTC
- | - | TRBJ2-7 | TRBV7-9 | CASSGTVPSYEQYF | TGTGCCAGCTCCGGGACCGTGCCTTCCTACGAGCAGTACTTC
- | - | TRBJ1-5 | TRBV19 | CASKEGDRPNQPQHF | TGTGCCAGTAAGGAGGGAGACAGACCCAATCAGCCCCAGCATTTT
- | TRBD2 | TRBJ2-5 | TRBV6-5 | CASSYSNHQAGDQYF | TGTGCCAGCAGTTACTCGAACCACCAGGCGGGGGACCAGTACTTC
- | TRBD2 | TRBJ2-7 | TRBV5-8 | CASSLAPSGRSEQYF | TGTGCCAGCAGCTTGGCCCCCAGCGGGAGGAGCGAGCAGTACTTC
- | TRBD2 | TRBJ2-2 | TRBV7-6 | CASSRTSGIGGELFF | TGTGCCAGCAGCCGCACTAGCGGGATTGGCGGGGAGCTGTTTTTT
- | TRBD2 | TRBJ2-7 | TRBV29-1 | CSVEYSSSGISYEQYF | TGCAGCGTTGAGTATTCTTCTAGCGGAATCTCCTACGAGCAGTACTTC
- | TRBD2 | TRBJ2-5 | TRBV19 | CASSIDQAGAGVETQYF | TGTGCCAGTAGTATAGATCAGGCGGGAGCGGGCGTAGAGACCCAGTACTTC
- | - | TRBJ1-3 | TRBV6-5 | CASSYQGSGNTIYF | TGTGCCAGCAGTTATCAAGGGTCTGGAAACACCATATATTTT
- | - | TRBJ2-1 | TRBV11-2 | CASSLVYGLSSRGEQFF | TGTGCCAGCAGCTTAGTCTACGGTTTAAGCAGTCGAGGTGAGCAGTTCTTC
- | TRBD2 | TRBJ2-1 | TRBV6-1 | CASSDQSGSRNNEQFF | TGTGCCAGCAGTGACCAGAGCGGGAGTAGGAACAATGAGCAGTTCTTC
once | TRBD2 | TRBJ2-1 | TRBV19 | CASSMVMGLAARDEQFF | TGTGCCAGTAGTATGGTAATGGGACTAGCGGCTAGGGATGAGCAGTTCTTC
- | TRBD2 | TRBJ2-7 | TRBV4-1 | CASSQVQAGAAYEQYF | TGCGCCAGCAGCCAAGTCCAAGCGGGAGCGGCCTACGAGCAGTACTTC
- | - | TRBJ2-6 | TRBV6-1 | CASSVDGSGANVLTF | TGTGCCAGCAGTGTTGACGGGTCTGGGGCCAACGTCCTGACTTTC
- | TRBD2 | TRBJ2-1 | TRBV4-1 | CASSQFNLAGVYNEQFF | TGCGCCAGCAGCCAATTCAATCTAGCGGGAGTTTACAATGAGCAGTTCTTC
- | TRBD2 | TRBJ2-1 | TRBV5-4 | CASSSLAGGQNEQFF | TGTGCCAGCAGCTCCCTAGCGGGAGGGCAGAATGAGCAGTTCTTC
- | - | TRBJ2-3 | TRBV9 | CASSPRAGTDTQYF | TGTGCCAGCAGTCCGAGGGCTGGCACAGATACGCAGTATTTT
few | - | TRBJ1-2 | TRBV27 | CASRQAIPYGYTF | TGTGCCAGCAGACAGGCCATTCCCTATGGCTACACCTTC
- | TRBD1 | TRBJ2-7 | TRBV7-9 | CASSLPGQGSNEQYF | TGTGCCAGCAGCCTCCCGGGACAGGGGAGCAACGAGCAGTACTTC
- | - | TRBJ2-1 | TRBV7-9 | CASSLAGLGQFF | TGTGCCAGCAGCTTAGCTGGATTGGGGCAGTTCTTC
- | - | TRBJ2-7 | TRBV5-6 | CASSSLTMAPYEQYF | TGTGCCAGCAGCTCGCTGACTATGGCCCCCTACGAGCAGTACTTC
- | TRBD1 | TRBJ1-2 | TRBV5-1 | CASSTRQGVRYGYTF | TGCGCCAGCAGCACCCGCCAGGGGGTTAGGTATGGCTACACCTTC
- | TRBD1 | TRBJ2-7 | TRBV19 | CASSLGQSYEQYF | TGTGCCAGTAGCCTGGGACAGTCCTACGAGCAGTACTTC
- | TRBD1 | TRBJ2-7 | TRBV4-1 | CASSQVMGTDSYEQYF | TGCGCCAGCAGCCAAGTGATGGGGACAGACTCCTACGAGCAGTACTTC
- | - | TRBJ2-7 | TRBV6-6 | CASSPGDYEQYF | TGTGCCAGCAGCCCCGGGGACTACGAGCAGTACTTC
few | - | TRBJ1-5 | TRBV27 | CASSVRGLQPQHF | TGTGCCAGCAGTGTGAGGGGGTTGCAGCCCCAGCATTTT
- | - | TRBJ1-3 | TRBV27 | CASSPLGRLASGNTIYF | TGTGCCAGCAGTCCCTTGGGACGGCTCGCCTCTGGAAACACCATATATTTT